The T cell receptor (beta chain) under discussion was sequenced for a study of blood T cells in healthy people across ages. The overall study: T cells yielded about one barcoded beta molecule per two cells through template switching.

Alongside a J-beta primer mix, a sample-barcoded 5' primer served in a second PCR lasting roughly 6 to 11 cycles. A single record per CDR3 protein comes from TCRdb applying MiXCR to the 5' RACE reads. This table holds about 800,000 distinct CDR3 sequences, roughly 25% found once. These data are also associated with another study on T cells of mothers and their children.

Material: blood. This receptor was taken from a boy aged 5-17 years in good health.

DNA of the CDR3: TGTGCCAGCAACGTTGGGGGGGCTGCAGATACGCAGTATTTT. Translating gives CASNVGGAADTQYF. The chain combines TRBV27 with TRBJ2-3, with a weak D call TRBD2 (7 bases). The CDR3 is 14 residues long. Germline CDR1 reads MNHEY; CDR2 reads SMNVEV (reference sequence). V lost 7 bases and J lost 4, with 15 bases in between.